A selection of T cell receptor beta chains follows, all from one sample in a study. TCRdb re-called the 5' RACE reads with MiXCR, one entry per CDR3 protein. The table lists some 37,000 distinct CDR3 sequences, about 19% of them singletons, with 2.5% to 3.5% in the top ten. The specimen sequenced was naive CD4+ T cells sorted from a lymph node. These receptors were taken from a female donor with breast cancer. Both conserved end residues are part of each CDR3. D genes are given only for firm matches. A row's size may be missing; if present it is once, few, many or a size class.

clone_size j_call d_call v_call cdr3_nt cdr3_aa
few TRBJ2-5 TRBD2 TRBV3-1 TGTGCCAGCAGCCCCTGGATAGCGGGGGGCCCCGGGCAAGAGACCCAGTACTTC CASSPWIAGGPGQETQYF
few TRBJ1-6 NA TRBV7-3 TGTGCCAGCAGTCATGGGTCCGACCATTCACCCCTCCACTTT CASSHGSDHSPLHF
many TRBJ1-2 NA TRBV6-2/TRBV6-3 TGTGCCAGCAGTTATGATGGGGTCAATAATGGCTACACCTTC CASSYDGVNNGYTF
NA TRBJ1-1 NA TRBV18 TGTGCCAGCTCACCAACGGAGCAGAACACTGAAGCTTTCTTT CASSPTEQNTEAFF
many TRBJ1-2 TRBD1 TRBV5-1 TGCGCCCGCGACGGACAGGGATATGGCTACACCTTC CARDGQGYGYTF
few TRBJ1-5 TRBD1 TRBV12-3/TRBV12-4 TGTGCCAGCAGTTTCGGGACAGGGCTGGGCGATCAGCCCCAGCATTTT CASSFGTGLGDQPQHF
few TRBJ1-2 TRBD1 TRBV29-1 TGCAGCGTTTCCGGACAGGGGGCATATGGCTACACCTTC CSVSGQGAYGYTF
many TRBJ2-3 TRBD2 TRBV29-1 TGCAGCGTTCGTCAAAGCGGGATTCGCACAGATACGCAGTATTTT CSVRQSGIRTDTQYF
NA TRBJ1-5 NA TRBV21-1 TGTGCCAGCAGCTCGCCGGACAGGGACCAGCCCCAGCATTTT CASSSPDRDQPQHF
NA TRBJ1-5 NA TRBV4-1 TGCGCCAGCAGCCAAGGGGGTATTACGCCCTATAGCAATCAGCCCCAGCATTTT CASSQGGITPYSNQPQHF
many TRBJ2-7 TRBD2 TRBV6-6 TGTGCCAGCAGTTACGAGGCGGGAGGATCCTACGAGCAGTACTTC CASSYEAGGSYEQYF
NA TRBJ2-7 TRBD2 TRBV4-3 TGCGCCAGCAGCCAAGATGCTAGCGGGGGTGGGTCCTACGAGCAGTACTTC CASSQDASGGGSYEQYF
few TRBJ1-5 NA TRBV24-1 TGTGCCACCAGTGTAGGGGGGAATCAGCCCCAGCATTTT CATSVGGNQPQHF
NA TRBJ2-1 TRBD1 TRBV5-5 TGTGCCAGCAGCTTGGACGCGGACAGGGGATCGAGGAATGAGCAGTTCTTC CASSLDADRGSRNEQFF
medium-sized TRBJ2-5 TRBD2 TRBV7-2 TGTGCCAGCAGCTTAGCGCAATCGGGGGGCCAAGAGACCCAGTACTTC CASSLAQSGGQETQYF
few TRBJ1-6 NA TRBV5-1 TGCGCCAGCAGCTTGGCCTACACTACGGGAGTGAATTCACCCCTCCACTTT CASSLAYTTGVNSPLHF
NA TRBJ2-5 TRBD1 TRBV28 TGTGCCAGCAGTCCTCCGGGACAGGGTTTAGGGGAGACCCAGTACTTC CASSPPGQGLGETQYF
NA TRBJ1-2 TRBD1 TRBV20-1 TGCAGTGCTAGAAGGGACAGCCTCTATGGCTACACCTTC CSARRDSLYGYTF
many TRBJ1-3 NA TRBV4-2 TGTGCCAGCAGCCTCAGGGACGACGCCTCTGGAAACACCATATATTTT CASSLRDDASGNTIYF
many TRBJ2-1 NA TRBV6-5 TGTGCCAGCAGAACACTATCCGACGAGCAGTTCTTC CASRTLSDEQFF
few TRBJ2-1 TRBD2 TRBV25-1 TGTGCCAGCAGTCCCGGATGGGCGGGAGGGCTAGATGAGCAGTTCTTC CASSPGWAGGLDEQFF
many TRBJ2-7 TRBD1 TRBV6-6 TGTGCCAGCAGTAGGCAGACAGGGGTAGGCGAGCAGTACTTC CASSRQTGVGEQYF
NA TRBJ2-5 NA TRBV24-1 TGTGCCTCCGGGGCGGGAACCCATAACCAAGAGACCCAGTACTTC CASGAGTHNQETQYF
few TRBJ2-3 TRBD2 TRBV5-6 TGTGCCAGCAGCACTAGCGGGAGTGATACGCAGTATTTT CASSTSGSDTQYF
many TRBJ1-4 NA TRBV5-1 TGCGCCAGCAGCTTCGCACAGCCTAATGAAAAACTGTTTTTT CASSFAQPNEKLFF
many TRBJ1-2 NA TRBV19 TGTGCCAGTAGTATAGAATATACCCTATATGCTAACTATGGCTACACCTTC CASSIEYTLYANYGYTF
few TRBJ2-7 NA TRBV7-3 TGTGCCAGCAGCTTAAACCCTTCGAGGAGGGACGAGCAGTACTTC CASSLNPSRRDEQYF